This T cell receptor (beta chain) was sequenced for a study of regulatory T cells in long-lasting Graves disease. Turning to the study itself: For a period under 3 months, newly diagnosed Graves' patients had taken antithyroid drugs.

This clonotype was observed at least ten times. Time point in this sample: newly diagnosed GD, antithyroid drugs for less than 3 months. There was RNA extracted from PBMCs, and the TCR library was made from it. Arm-PCR of CDR3 regions with iRepertoire HTBI primers generated TCR beta libraries. Using its own MiXCR run on the multiplex PCR reads, TCRdb lists one record per CDR3 protein. Counted here are roughly 350,000 distinct CDR3 sequences, around 15% occurring once; the ten biggest clones make up just over 20%. These data were likewise used in another study, on T cells in Graves' hyperthyroidism and ophthalmopathy. According to that study: First-round RT-PCR with HTBI primers amplified the TCR CDR3 region.

The sample was peripheral blood mononuclear cells (PBMCs), taken at new diagnosis, from a patient treated with antithyroid drugs. This receptor was obtained from a woman aged 18-35 years with Graves disease.

The DNA of the CDR3 is TGTGCCAGCAGTTTAGAGGGGGCGGGCTATGGCTACACCTTC. Its protein is CASSLEGAGYGYTF. This rearrangement joins TRBV27 to TRBJ1-2; 7 positions match TRBD1. This CDR3 region has 14 residues. Trimming at V came to 2 bases and at J to 4 bases, leaving 4 bases not matched to a gene. CDR1 is MNHEY and CDR2 is SMNVEV in the germline V gene (reference sequence).